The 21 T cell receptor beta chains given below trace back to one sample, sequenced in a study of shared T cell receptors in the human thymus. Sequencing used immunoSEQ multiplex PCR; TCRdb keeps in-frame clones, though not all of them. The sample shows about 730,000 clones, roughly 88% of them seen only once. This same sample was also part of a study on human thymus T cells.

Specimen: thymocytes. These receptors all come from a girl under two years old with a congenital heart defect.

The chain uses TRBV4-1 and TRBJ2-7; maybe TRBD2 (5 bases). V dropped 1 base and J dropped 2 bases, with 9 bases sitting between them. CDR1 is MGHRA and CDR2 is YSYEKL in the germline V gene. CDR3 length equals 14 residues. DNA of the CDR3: TGCGCCAGCAGCCAAGGCGGGCTCACCTACGAGCAGTACTTC. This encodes CASSQGGLTYEQYF.

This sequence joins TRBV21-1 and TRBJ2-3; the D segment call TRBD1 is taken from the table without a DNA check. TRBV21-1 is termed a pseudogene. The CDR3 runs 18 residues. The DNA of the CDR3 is TGTGCCAGCAGCAAAGCGAGAAGGGACAGGCGATGCACAGATACGCAGTATTTT. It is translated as CASSKARRDRRCTDTQYF.

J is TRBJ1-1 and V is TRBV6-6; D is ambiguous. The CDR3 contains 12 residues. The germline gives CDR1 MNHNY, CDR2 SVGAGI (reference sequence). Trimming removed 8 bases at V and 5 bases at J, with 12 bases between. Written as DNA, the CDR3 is TGTGCCAGCTATCGTGGAGGGACTGAAGCTTTCTTT. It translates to CASYRGGTEAFF.

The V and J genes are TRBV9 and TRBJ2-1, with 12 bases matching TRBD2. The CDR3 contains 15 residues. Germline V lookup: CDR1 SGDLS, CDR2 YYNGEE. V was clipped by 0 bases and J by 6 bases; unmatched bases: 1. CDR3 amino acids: CASSVASGGANEQFF. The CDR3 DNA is TGTGCCAGCAGCGTAGCTAGCGGGGGGGCCAATGAGCAGTTCTTC.

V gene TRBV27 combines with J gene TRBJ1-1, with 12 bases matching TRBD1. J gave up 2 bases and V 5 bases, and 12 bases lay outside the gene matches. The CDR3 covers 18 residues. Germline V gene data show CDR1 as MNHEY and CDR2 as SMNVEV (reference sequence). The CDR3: CASSKGGDRGLLNTEAFF. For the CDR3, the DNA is TGTGCCAGCAGTAAGGGAGGGGACAGGGGGCTCCTTAACACTGAAGCTTTCTTT.

CDR3 in DNA: TGTGCCAGTAGTAGGACAGGCACTGCAACTAATGAAAAACTGTTTTTT. It codes for CASSRTGTATNEKLFF. This chain joins TRBV19 and TRBJ1-4, with 7 bases matching TRBD1. Trimming took 4 bases from V and 0 from J; bases not matched to a gene: 5. This CDR3 spans 16 amino acids. Germline V CDR1 and CDR2: LNHDA, SQIVND (reference sequence). Combining the CDR3 with reference TRBV19 and TRBJ1-4 gives the whole variable domain DGGITQSPKYLFRKEGQNVTLSCEQNLNHDAMYWYRQDPGQGLRLIYYSQIVNDFQKGDIAEGYSVSREKKESFPLTVTSAQKNPTAFYLCASSRTGTATNEKLFFGSGTQLSVL.

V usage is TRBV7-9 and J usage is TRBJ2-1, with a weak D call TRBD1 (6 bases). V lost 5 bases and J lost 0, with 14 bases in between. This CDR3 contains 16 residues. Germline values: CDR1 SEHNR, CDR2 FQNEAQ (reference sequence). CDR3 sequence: CASSLRQDRSYNEQFF. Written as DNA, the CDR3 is TGTGCCAGCAGCCTCAGACAGGATCGCTCCTACAATGAGCAGTTCTTC.

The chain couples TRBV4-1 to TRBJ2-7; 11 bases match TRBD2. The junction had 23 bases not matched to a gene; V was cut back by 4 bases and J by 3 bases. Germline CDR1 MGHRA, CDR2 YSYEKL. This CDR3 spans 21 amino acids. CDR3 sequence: CASSPRSSGWLAGGSYYEQYF. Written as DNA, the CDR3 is TGCGCCAGCAGCCCCCGCTCCTCCGGATGGCTAGCGGGGGGCTCCTACTACGAGCAGTACTTC.

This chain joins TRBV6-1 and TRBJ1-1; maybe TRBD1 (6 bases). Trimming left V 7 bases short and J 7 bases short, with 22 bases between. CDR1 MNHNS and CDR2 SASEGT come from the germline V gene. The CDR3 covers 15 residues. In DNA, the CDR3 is TGTGCCAGCACCCGGGGGCGGGGGGCACTAAGTGAAGCTTTCTTT. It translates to CASTRGRGALSEAFF.

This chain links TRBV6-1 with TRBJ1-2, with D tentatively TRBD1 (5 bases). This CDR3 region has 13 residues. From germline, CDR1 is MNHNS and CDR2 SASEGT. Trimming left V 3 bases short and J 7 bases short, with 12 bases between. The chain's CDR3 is CASSDGGGGGYTF. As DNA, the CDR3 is TGTGCCAGCAGTGACGGGGGTGGTGGTGGCTACACCTTC.

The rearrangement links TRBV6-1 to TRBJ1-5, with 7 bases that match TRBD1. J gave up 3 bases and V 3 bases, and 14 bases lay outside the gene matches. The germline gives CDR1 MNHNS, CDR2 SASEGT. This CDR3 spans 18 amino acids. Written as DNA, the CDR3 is TGTGCCAGCAGTGACCCTACAGGGGCGCTCCCCTACAATCAGCCCCAGCATTTT. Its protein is CASSDPTGALPYNQPQHF.

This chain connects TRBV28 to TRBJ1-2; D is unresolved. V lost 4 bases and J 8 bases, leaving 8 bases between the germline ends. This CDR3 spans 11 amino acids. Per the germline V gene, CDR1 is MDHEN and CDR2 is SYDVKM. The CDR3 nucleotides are TGTGCCAGCAGTTCTCGGGGAGGCTACACCTTC. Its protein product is CASSSRGGYTF.

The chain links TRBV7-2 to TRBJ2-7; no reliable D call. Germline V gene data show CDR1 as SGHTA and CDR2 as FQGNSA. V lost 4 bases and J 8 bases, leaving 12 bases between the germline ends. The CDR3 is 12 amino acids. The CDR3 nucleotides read TGTGCCAGCAGCTCTACAAGGAGCAAGCAGTACTTC. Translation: CASSSTRSKQYF. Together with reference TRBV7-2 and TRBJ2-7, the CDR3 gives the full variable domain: GAGVSQSPSNKVTEKGKDVELRCDPISGHTALYWYRQSLGQGLEFLIYFQGNSAPDKSGLPSDRFSAERTGGSVSTLTIQRTQQEDSAVYLCASSSTRSKQYFGPGTRLTVT.

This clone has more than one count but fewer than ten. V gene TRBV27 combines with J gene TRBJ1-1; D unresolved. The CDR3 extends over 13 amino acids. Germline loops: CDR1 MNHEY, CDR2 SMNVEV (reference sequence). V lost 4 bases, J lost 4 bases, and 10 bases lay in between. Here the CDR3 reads CASSCGVPTEAFF. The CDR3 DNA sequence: TGTGCCAGCAGTTGCGGTGTACCCACTGAAGCTTTCTTT.

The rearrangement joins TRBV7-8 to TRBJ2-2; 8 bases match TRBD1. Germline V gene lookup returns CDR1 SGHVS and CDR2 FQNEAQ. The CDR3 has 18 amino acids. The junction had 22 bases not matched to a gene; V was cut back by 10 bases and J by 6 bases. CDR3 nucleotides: TGTGCCACCCCAAGGGCAGGGGGCTTGGTAGCAGCACCCGGGGAGCTGTTTTTT. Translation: CATPRAGGLVAAPGELFF.

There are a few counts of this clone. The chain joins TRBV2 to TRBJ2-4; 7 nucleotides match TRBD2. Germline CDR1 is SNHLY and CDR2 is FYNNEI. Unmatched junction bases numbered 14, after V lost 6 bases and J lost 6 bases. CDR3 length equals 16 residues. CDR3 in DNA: TGTGCCAGCAGCGATTACCACCGGGACTACGGAAACATTCAGTACTTC. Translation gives CASSDYHRDYGNIQYF.

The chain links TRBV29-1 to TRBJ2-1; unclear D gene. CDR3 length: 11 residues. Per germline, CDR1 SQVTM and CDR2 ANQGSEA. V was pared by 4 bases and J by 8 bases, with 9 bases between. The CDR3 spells CSVVVIDEQFF. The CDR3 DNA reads TGCAGCGTTGTAGTTATCGATGAGCAGTTCTTC.

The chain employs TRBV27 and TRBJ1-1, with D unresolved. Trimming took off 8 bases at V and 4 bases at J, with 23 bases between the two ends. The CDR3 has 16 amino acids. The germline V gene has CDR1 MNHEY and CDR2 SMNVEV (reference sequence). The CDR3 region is CASESRLVREGTEAFF. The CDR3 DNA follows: TGTGCCAGCGAGTCCCGATTAGTGAGGGAGGGCACTGAAGCTTTCTTT.

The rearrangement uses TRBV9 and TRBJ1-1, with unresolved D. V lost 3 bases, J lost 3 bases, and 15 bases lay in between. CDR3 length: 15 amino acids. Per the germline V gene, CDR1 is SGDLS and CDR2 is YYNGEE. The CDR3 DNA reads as TGTGCCAGCAGCGCTTTCACGGAGGCCCACACTGAAGCTTTCTTT. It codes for CASSAFTEAHTEAFF. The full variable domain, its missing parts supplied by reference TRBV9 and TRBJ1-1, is DSGVTQTPKHLITATGQRVTLRCSPRSGDLSVYWYQQSLDQGLQFLIQYYNGEERAKGNILERFSAQQFPDLHSELNLSSLELGDSALYFCASSAFTEAHTEAFFGQGTRLTVV.

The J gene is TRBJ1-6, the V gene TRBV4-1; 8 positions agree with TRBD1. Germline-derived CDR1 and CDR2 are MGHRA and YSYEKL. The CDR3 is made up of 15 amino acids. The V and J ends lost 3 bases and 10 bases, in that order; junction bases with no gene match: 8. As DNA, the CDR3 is TGCGCCAGCAGCCACCAGCAGGGGGCCAGGTCACCCCTCCACTTT. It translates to CASSHQQGARSPLHF.

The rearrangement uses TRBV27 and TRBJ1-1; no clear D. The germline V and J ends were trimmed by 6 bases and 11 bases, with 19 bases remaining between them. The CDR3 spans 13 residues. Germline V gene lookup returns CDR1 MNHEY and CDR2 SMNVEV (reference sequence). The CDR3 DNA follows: TGTGCCAGCAGCCTACAAGACTCCGAGAGGGCTTTCTTT. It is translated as CASSLQDSERAFF.